This T cell receptor (beta chain) comes out of a study of CD8 T cells in Susac syndrome. Study-wide context: Patients with Susac syndrome who were sequenced included 5 or 6 with active disease and eight in remission. The Susac syndrome patients were therapy-naive, on corticosteroids, or on intravenous immunoglobulin alone at blood draw.

The CD8+ and CD4+ T cells were isolated magnetically using a negative isolation approach, whereas the TEMRA cells were enriched by FACS. After removal of 1 base from V and 7 bases from J, the junction contained 2 bases not matched to a gene. CDR1 is LGHNT, CDR2 FRNRAP, per germline. The CDR3 sequence is 15 residues long. This clonotype was counted a single time. After extraction with the RNeasy kit, about 0.5 to 1 ug of the RNA was reverse transcribed using random hexamers. Multiplex immunoSEQ PCR targeted 54 Vbeta and 13 Jbeta TCR beta segments. One entry per CDR3 protein results from TCRdb running MiXCR on the immunoSEQ multiplex PCR reads. Of 160,000 or so distinct CDR3 sequences detected, about 95% appear once; the ten largest clones hold around 0.15%.

Material for sequencing was CD4+ T cells from PBMCs. The receptor was derived from a human donor with Susac syndrome. The genes are TRBV12-5 and TRBJ1-6; TRBD1 matches at 9 bases. DNA for the CDR3: TGTGCTAGTGGTTTGGGAACAGGGGGCAATTCACCCCTCCACTTT. It encodes CASGLGTGGNSPLHF.